This TCR beta chain was recovered during a study of T cell responses to AZD1222 COVID-19 vaccine. Findings and caveats of the study: Repertoires were sampled only after the peak T cell response.

V lost 3 bases and J lost 7; bases outside the gene matches: 4. The CDR3 sequence is 16 residues long. The germline CDR1 and CDR2 sequences are SGHTA and FQGNSA. This table comes from immunoSEQ multiplex PCR, and its TCRdb copy is limited to in-frame clones, with some not included. The table includes 190,000 or so clones, approximately 95% detected once. Details on this clone: What it recognizes is unknown.

Sample: peripheral blood, taken 28 days after the second AZD1222 dose. This rearrangement joins TRBV7-2 to TRBJ1-6; 12 bases fit TRBD1. The sequence derives from an adult who received the AZD1222 COVID-19 vaccine. For the CDR3, the DNA is TGTGCCAGCAGCTTCCAGGGACAGGGGGCGAATTCACCCCTCCACTTT. This gives the protein CASSFQGQGANSPLHF.